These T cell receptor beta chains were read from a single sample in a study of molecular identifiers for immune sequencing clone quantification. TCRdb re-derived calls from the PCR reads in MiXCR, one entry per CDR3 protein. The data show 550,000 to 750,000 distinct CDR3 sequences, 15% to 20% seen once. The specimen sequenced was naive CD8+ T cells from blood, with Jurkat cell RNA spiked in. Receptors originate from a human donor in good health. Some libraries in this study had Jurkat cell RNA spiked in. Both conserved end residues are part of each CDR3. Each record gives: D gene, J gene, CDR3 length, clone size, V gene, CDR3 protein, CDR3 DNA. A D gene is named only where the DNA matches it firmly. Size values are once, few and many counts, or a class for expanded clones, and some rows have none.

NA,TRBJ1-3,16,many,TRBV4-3,CASSQQSSLAGNTIYF,TGCGCCAGCAGCCAACAAAGTTCCCTGGCTGGAAACACCATATATTTT
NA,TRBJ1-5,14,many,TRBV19,CASSLAATNQPQHF,TGTGCCAGTAGTTTGGCAGCCACCAATCAGCCCCAGCATTTT
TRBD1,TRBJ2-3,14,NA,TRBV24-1,CATQGAGSTDTRYF,TGTGCCACCCAGGGGGCGGGAAGCACAGATACGCGGTATTTT
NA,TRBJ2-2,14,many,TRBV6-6,CASTAPENTGELFF,TGTGCCAGCACCGCACCCGAGAACACCGGGGAGCTGTTTTTT
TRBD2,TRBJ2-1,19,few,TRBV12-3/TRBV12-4,CASRGGGAGGVSSYNEQFF,TGTGCCAGCAGGGGGGGGGGGGCGGGGGGGGTAAGCTCCTACAATGAGCAGTTCTTC
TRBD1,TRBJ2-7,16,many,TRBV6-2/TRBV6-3,CASSYWFGTGTYEQYF,TGTGCCAGCAGTTACTGGTTTGGGACAGGCACCTACGAGCAGTACTTC
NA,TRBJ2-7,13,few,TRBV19,CASSINLSGEQYF,TGTGCCAGTAGTATCAACCTTTCGGGAGAGCAGTACTTC
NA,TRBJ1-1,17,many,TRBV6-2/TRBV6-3,CASRIRDSRIPNTEAFF,TGTGCCAGCCGAATTCGGGACTCTAGAATACCGAACACTGAAGCTTTCTTT
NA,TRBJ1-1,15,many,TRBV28,CASSPPGTLNTEAFF,TGTGCCAGCAGTCCACCCGGGACCTTAAACACTGAAGCTTTCTTT
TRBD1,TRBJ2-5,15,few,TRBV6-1,CASSESWDREETQYF,TGTGCCAGCAGTGAAAGTTGGGACAGGGAAGAGACCCAGTACTTC
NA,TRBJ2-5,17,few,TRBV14,CASSPLGDQANQETQYF,TGTGCCAGCAGTCCGCTAGGAGATCAGGCTAACCAAGAGACCCAGTACTTC
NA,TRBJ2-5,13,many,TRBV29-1,CSLDLGTQETQYF,TGCAGCCTGGATTTAGGCACACAAGAGACCCAGTACTTC
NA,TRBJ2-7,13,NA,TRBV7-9,CASSGLGIYEQYF,TGTGCCAGCAGCGGCCTTGGAATCTACGAGCAGTACTTC
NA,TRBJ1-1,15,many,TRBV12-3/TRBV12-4,CASSLTGHRGTEAFF,TGTGCCAGCAGTTTAACCGGACACCGGGGCACTGAAGCTTTCTTT
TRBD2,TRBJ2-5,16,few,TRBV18,CASSPPLAGGSKTQYF,TGTGCCAGCTCACCACCACTAGCGGGAGGGTCGAAGACCCAGTACTTC
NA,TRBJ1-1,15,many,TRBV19,CASCYMGSGGTEAFF,TGTGCCAGTTGTTATATGGGGTCTGGTGGCACTGAAGCTTTCTTT
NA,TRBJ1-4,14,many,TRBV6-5,CASSYVRGDEKLFF,TGTGCCAGCAGTTACGTTAGAGGGGATGAAAAACTGTTTTTT
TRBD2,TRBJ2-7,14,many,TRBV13,CASSFSGRSYEQYF,TGTGCCAGCAGCTTTAGCGGGAGGTCCTACGAGCAGTACTTC
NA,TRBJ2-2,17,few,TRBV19,CASSSNLGLLASGELFF,TGTGCCAGTAGTAGTAATTTGGGACTTCTGGCATCCGGGGAGCTGTTTTTT
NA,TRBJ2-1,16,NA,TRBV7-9,CASSLARQEKTNPGFF,TGTGCCAGCAGCTTAGCCCGGCAGGAAAAGACTAACCCGGGATTCTTC
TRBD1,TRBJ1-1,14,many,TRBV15,CATSTRQGVLEAFF,TGTGCCACCAGCACAAGACAGGGAGTCCTTGAAGCTTTCTTT
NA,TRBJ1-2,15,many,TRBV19,CASSMSDSPNYGYTF,TGTGCCAGTAGTATGTCGGACAGCCCTAACTATGGCTACACCTTC
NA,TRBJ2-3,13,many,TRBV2,CASAMDTTDTQYF,TGTGCCAGCGCGATGGACACCACAGATACGCAGTATTTT
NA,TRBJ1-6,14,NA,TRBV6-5,CASSYSGGFSPLHF,TGTGCCAGCAGTTACTCCGGGGGGTTTTCACCCCTCCACTTT
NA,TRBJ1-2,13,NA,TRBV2,CASSSPHGNGYTF,TGTGCCAGCAGCAGCCCACACGGGAATGGCTACACCTTC
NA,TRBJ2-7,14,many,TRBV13,CASSLLLVPYEQYF,TGTGCCAGCAGCCTCCTACTGGTCCCCTACGAGCAGTACTTC
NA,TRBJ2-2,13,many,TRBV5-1,CASSLAPGGELFF,TGCGCCAGCAGCTTGGCCCCGGGCGGGGAGCTGTTTTTT
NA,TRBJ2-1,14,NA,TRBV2,CASFATVARNEQFF,TGTGCCAGCTTTGCAACGGTAGCGAGGAATGAGCAGTTCTTC
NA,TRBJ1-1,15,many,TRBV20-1,CSARELGGQDTEAFF,TGCAGTGCTAGAGAATTAGGGGGGCAAGACACTGAAGCTTTCTTT
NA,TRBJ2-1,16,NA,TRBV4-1,CASSQDRPGVSNEQSF,TGCGCCAGCAGCCAAGATCGACCGGGGGTTTCCAATGAGCAGTCCTTC
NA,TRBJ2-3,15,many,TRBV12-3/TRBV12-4,CASSLELDITDTQYF,TGTGCCAGCAGTTTAGAGCTGGACATCACAGATACGCAGTATTTT
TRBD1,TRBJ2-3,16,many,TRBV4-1,CASSHPGQGIADTQYF,TGCGCCAGCAGCCACCCCGGACAGGGGATCGCAGATACGCAGTATTTT
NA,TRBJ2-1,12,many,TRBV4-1,CASSQAGTEQFF,TGCGCCAGCAGCCAAGCCGGAACTGAGCAGTTCTTC
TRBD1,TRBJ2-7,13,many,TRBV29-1,CSVVGTGGYEQYF,TGCAGCGTTGTCGGGACAGGGGGCTACGAGCAGTACTTC
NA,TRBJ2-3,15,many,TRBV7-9,CASSLVGTGTDTQYF,TGTGCCAGCAGCTTAGTGGGGACCGGCACAGATACGCAGTATTTT
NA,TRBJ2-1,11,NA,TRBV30,CAWSGAGEQFF,TGTGCCTGGAGTGGAGCGGGTGAGCAGTTCTTC
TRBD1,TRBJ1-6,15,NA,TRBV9,CASSPRQGRNSPLHF,TGTGCCAGCAGCCCCCGACAGGGGCGGAATTCACCCCTCCACTTT
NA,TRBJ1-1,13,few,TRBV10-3,CAISLGLNTEAFF,TGTGCCATCAGTCTCGGCCTGAACACTGAAGCTTTCTTT
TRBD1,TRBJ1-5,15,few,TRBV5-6,CASSLEGAHNQPQHF,TGTGCCAGCAGCTTGGAGGGGGCCCACAATCAGCCCCAGCATTTT
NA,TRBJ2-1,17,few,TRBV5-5,CASSLSRAYGSYNEQFF,TGTGCCAGCAGCTTATCCAGGGCCTATGGATCCTACAATGAGCAGTTCTTC
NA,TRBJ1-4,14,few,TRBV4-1,CASSQSATNEKLFF,TGCGCCAGCAGCCAATCGGCAACTAATGAAAAACTGTTTTTT
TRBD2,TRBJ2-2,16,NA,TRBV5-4,CASSSRSGAYTGELFF,TGTGCCAGCAGTTCCAGAAGCGGGGCGTACACCGGGGAGCTGTTTTTT
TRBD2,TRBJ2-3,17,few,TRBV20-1,CSARFPTSGSSPDTQYF,TGCAGTGCTAGATTCCCGACTAGCGGGTCGTCCCCAGATACGCAGTATTTT
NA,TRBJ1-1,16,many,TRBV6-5,CASSYLGTGLGTEAFF,TGTGCCAGCAGTTACTTGGGGACCGGGTTGGGCACTGAAGCTTTCTTT
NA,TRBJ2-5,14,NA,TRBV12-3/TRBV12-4,CASSALLYQETQYF,TGTGCCAGCAGTGCACTACTGTACCAAGAGACCCAGTACTTC
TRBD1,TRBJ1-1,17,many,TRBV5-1,CASSLSGTGAFNTEAFF,TGCGCCAGCAGCCTGTCCGGGACAGGGGCCTTCAACACTGAAGCTTTCTTT
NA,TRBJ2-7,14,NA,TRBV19,CARRAAGGLYEQYF,TGTGCCAGACGGGCGGCAGGGGGACTCTACGAGCAGTACTTC
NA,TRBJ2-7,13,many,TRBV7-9,CASSLPGDYEQYF,TGTGCCAGCAGCTTGCCGGGAGATTACGAGCAGTACTTC
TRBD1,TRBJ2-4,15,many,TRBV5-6,CASSLEDRIKNIQYF,TGTGCCAGCAGCCTGGAGGACAGGATCAAAAACATTCAGTACTTC
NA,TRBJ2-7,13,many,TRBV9,CASSVGDEYEQYF,TGTGCCAGCAGCGTAGGGGACGAGTACGAGCAGTACTTC
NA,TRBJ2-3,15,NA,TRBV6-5,CASSLSGAGEDTQYF,TGTGCCAGCAGTCTCTCAGGGGCCGGGGAGGATACGCAGTATTTT
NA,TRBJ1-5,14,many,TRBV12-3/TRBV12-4,CASSRLGVHQPQHF,TGTGCCAGCAGTCGTTTGGGAGTTCATCAGCCCCAGCATTTT